These 8 T cell receptor beta chains share one sample of origin, sequenced in a study of T cell clonotyping in hematopoietic cell transplantation. Libraries were prepared by immunoSEQ multiplex PCR; TCRdb keeps only in-frame clonotypes and omits some of them. Altogether around 15,000 clones are present, around 97% being singletons, with the ten largest covering around 4.2%. This sample comprised peripheral blood mononuclear cells, obtained 30 days after allogeneic stem cell transplant. These receptors were collected from a female patient aged 50 to 65 who had an allogeneic stem cell transplant from an unrelated donor, so T cells may come from the graft donor. Some clones in this sample may be carry-over from other donors' samples.

The chain couples TRBV6-1 to TRBJ1-6; D may be TRBD1 (5 bases). V was pared by 7 bases and J by 0 bases, with 10 bases between. This CDR3 is built from 15 residues. Germline V lookup: CDR1 MNHNS, CDR2 SASEGT. CDR3 amino acids: CASTQGSSYNSPLHF. The DNA of the CDR3 is TGTGCCAGCACCCAGGGAAGCTCCTATAATTCACCCCTCCACTTT.

This sequence joins TRBV18 and TRBJ2-2, with TRBD2 matching 9 bases. Germline lookup yields CDR1 KGHSH and CDR2 LQKENI. The V segment lost 1 base and the J segment 4 bases; nucleotides outside the gene matches: 7. The CDR3 has 17 residues. The CDR3 DNA follows: TGTGCCAGCTCACCACGGGGACTAGCAAGTCGCACCGGGGAGCTGTTTTTT. As protein: CASSPRGLASRTGELFF. Supplemented by reference TRBV18 and TRBJ2-2, the full variable domain reads NAGVMQNPRHLVRRRGQEARLRCSPMKGHSHVYWYRQLPEEGLKFMVYLQKENIIDESGMPKERFSAEFPKEGPSILRIQQVVRGDSAAYFCASSPRGLASRTGELFFGEGSRLTVL.

This chain joins TRBV30 and TRBJ1-1; possibly TRBD1 for D (5 bases). The V end was cut by 4 bases, the J end by 4 bases, with 16 bases between. From germline, CDR1 is GTSNPN and CDR2 SVGIG (reference sequence). The CDR3 runs 14 residues. CDR3 DNA sequence: TGTGCCTGGAACCGGGACTCCTTGGGCACTGAAGCTTTCTTT. Its translation: CAWNRDSLGTEAFF. Combining the CDR3 with reference TRBV30 and TRBJ1-1 gives the whole variable domain SQTIHQWPATLVQPVGSPLSLECTVEGTSNPNLYWYRQAAGRGLQLLFYSVGIGQISSEVPQNLSASRPQDRQFILSSKKLLLSDSGFYLCAWNRDSLGTEAFFGQGTRLTVV.

The table lists this clone with a count of one. The chain recombines TRBV23-1 with TRBJ1-4; no clear D gene. TRBV23-1 is an open reading frame, and its role is uncertain. V was shortened by 0 bases and J by 8 bases, with 13 bases between the two germline ends. The CDR3 spans 15 residues. The CDR3 DNA reads TGCGCCAGCAGTCAATCGACGCCTAGGAAGGAAAAACTGTTTTTT. Protein product: CASSQSTPRKEKLFF.

V usage is TRBV9 and J usage is TRBJ2-2; D may be TRBD2 (6 bases). Per germline, CDR1 SGDLS and CDR2 YYNGEE. The V end lost 0 bases, the J end lost 4 bases, and 16 bases lay between the germline ends. The CDR3 is made up of 17 amino acids. CDR3 protein: CASSVERDRGSTGELFF. The CDR3 nucleotides are TGTGCCAGCAGCGTAGAGAGGGACCGGGGGTCCACCGGGGAGCTGTTTTTT.

J is TRBJ1-4 and V is TRBV6-1; D not certain. Germline V lookup: CDR1 MNHNS, CDR2 SASEGT. With 6 bases removed from V and 4 bases from J, the gap between germline ends came to 3 bases. The CDR3 sequence is 11 residues long. CDR3 DNA: TGTGCCAGCAGATTTAATGAAAAACTGTTTTTT. It codes for CASRFNEKLFF.

Only a few counts were recorded for this clone. The chain links TRBV5-1 to TRBJ1-2, with a possible D match to TRBD1 (5 bases). CDR3 length equals 14 residues. CDR1 is SGHRS and CDR2 is YFSETQ in the germline V gene. V shed 0 bases and J shed 4 bases, with 10 bases lying between them. The CDR3 loop reads CASSLESGSYGYTF. The CDR3 bases are TGCGCCAGCAGCTTGGAATCAGGGTCCTATGGCTACACCTTC.

V and J are TRBV4-1 and TRBJ2-7, with TRBD2 matching 8 bases. Trimming took 4 bases from V and 4 from J; bases not matched to a gene: 6. Germline CDR1 and CDR2: MGHRA and YSYEKL. This CDR3 contains 14 residues. CDR3: CASSLGTSWYEQYF. The CDR3 nucleotides are TGCGCCAGCAGCCTCGGGACTAGTTGGTACGAGCAGTACTTC.